A selection of T cell receptor beta chains follows, all from one sample in a study of beta chain features in type 1 diabetes. TCRdb's copy holds only in-frame clones and misses some; the assay was immunoSEQ multiplex PCR. This table has some 900,000 clones, roughly 15% appearing once. The sequenced sample was naive CD4+ T cells from blood. The source is a woman aged 18-29 years in good health. CDR3s include the opening cysteine and the closing phenylalanine or tryptophan. The order of the fields is V gene, D gene, J gene, clone size, CDR3 protein, CDR3 DNA. The D gene is left open where the match is weak. Size is omitted from some rows. Given values are once, few, many or a class for expanded clones.

v_gene: TRBV7-8
d_gene: -
j_gene: TRBJ2-4
abundance: -
CDR3aa: CASSSMGRVTKNIQYF
CDR3nt: TGTGCCAGCAGCTCAATGGGTAGGGTAACCAAAAACATTCAGTACTTC

v_gene: TRBV6-5
d_gene: TRBD2
j_gene: TRBJ2-1
abundance: few
CDR3aa: CASRRGGRAYNEQFF
CDR3nt: TGTGCCAGCAGGAGGGGCGGGAGGGCCTACAATGAGCAGTTCTTC

v_gene: TRBV4-2
d_gene: TRBD1
j_gene: TRBJ2-3
abundance: few
CDR3aa: CASSRQGDTDTQYF
CDR3nt: TGTGCCAGCAGCAGACAGGGTGACACAGATACGCAGTATTTT

v_gene: TRBV6-1
d_gene: TRBD1
j_gene: TRBJ1-2
abundance: -
CDR3aa: CASIQGASYGYTF
CDR3nt: TGTGCCAGCATCCAGGGGGCGAGCTATGGCTACACCTTC

v_gene: TRBV28
d_gene: TRBD1
j_gene: TRBJ2-5
abundance: few
CDR3aa: CASSSGQVQETQYF
CDR3nt: TGTGCCAGCAGTTCCGGACAGGTTCAAGAGACCCAGTACTTC

v_gene: TRBV27
d_gene: -
j_gene: TRBJ2-2
abundance: few
CDR3aa: CASSPQGRNTGELFF
CDR3nt: TGTGCCAGCAGTCCCCAGGGGCGCAACACCGGGGAGCTGTTTTTT

v_gene: TRBV14
d_gene: -
j_gene: TRBJ2-1
abundance: -
CDR3aa: CASSQEYYNEQFF
CDR3nt: TGTGCCAGCAGCCAAGAATACTACAATGAGCAGTTCTTC

v_gene: TRBV10-3
d_gene: TRBD2
j_gene: TRBJ2-7
abundance: -
CDR3aa: CAAGASGRFYEQYF
CDR3nt: TGTGCCGCAGGGGCCAGCGGGAGGTTTTACGAGCAGTACTTC

v_gene: TRBV5-6
d_gene: -
j_gene: TRBJ1-5
abundance: few
CDR3aa: CASSQYSNQPQHF
CDR3nt: TGTGCCAGCAGCCAATATAGCAATCAGCCCCAGCATTTT

v_gene: TRBV29-1
d_gene: -
j_gene: TRBJ2-5
abundance: -
CDR3aa: CSAARGQETQYF
CDR3nt: TGCAGCGCGGCCAGGGGTCAAGAGACCCAGTACTTC

v_gene: TRBV9
d_gene: -
j_gene: TRBJ2-3
abundance: few
CDR3aa: CASSVSRGTDTQYF
CDR3nt: TGTGCCAGCAGCGTATCCAGGGGTACAGATACGCAGTATTTT

v_gene: TRBV5-1
d_gene: -
j_gene: TRBJ2-2
abundance: few
CDR3aa: CASSLETGMNTGELFF
CDR3nt: TGCGCCAGCAGCTTGGAGACGGGAATGAACACCGGGGAGCTGTTTTTT

v_gene: TRBV20-1
d_gene: -
j_gene: TRBJ2-7
abundance: -
CDR3aa: CSASGQYEQYF
CDR3nt: TGCAGTGCTAGTGGCCAGTACGAGCAGTACTTC

v_gene: TRBV2
d_gene: -
j_gene: TRBJ1-1
abundance: few
CDR3aa: CASSPDRDNTEAFF
CDR3nt: TGTGCCAGCAGCCCGGACAGAGATAACACTGAAGCTTTCTTT

v_gene: TRBV7-2
d_gene: -
j_gene: TRBJ1-2
abundance: -
CDR3aa: CASSLAGKINSNYGYTF
CDR3nt: TGTGCCAGCAGCTTGGCCGGGAAAATAAATTCTAACTATGGCTACACCTTC

v_gene: TRBV29-1
d_gene: TRBD1
j_gene: TRBJ2-5
abundance: -
CDR3aa: CSVGRGTVAYQETQYF
CDR3nt: TGCAGCGTCGGTAGGGGGACAGTGGCATACCAAGAGACCCAGTACTTC

v_gene: TRBV11-2
d_gene: -
j_gene: TRBJ2-6
abundance: -
CDR3aa: CASSTLRGRETGANVLTF
CDR3nt: TGTGCCAGCAGCACCCTACGGGGTCGTGAGACTGGGGCCAACGTCCTGACTTTC

v_gene: TRBV28
d_gene: TRBD1
j_gene: TRBJ2-7
abundance: -
CDR3aa: CASSLAGTGGWRQYF
CDR3nt: TGTGCCAGCAGTCTGGCCGGGACAGGGGGGTGGAGGCAGTACTTC

v_gene: TRBV7-2
d_gene: TRBD2
j_gene: TRBJ2-1
abundance: -
CDR3aa: CASSSRTSGRRGEQFF
CDR3nt: TGTGCCAGCAGCTCGCGGACTAGCGGGAGACGTGGTGAGCAGTTCTTC

v_gene: TRBV11-2
d_gene: TRBD2
j_gene: TRBJ2-1
abundance: -
CDR3aa: CASSLGGSAYNEQFF
CDR3nt: TGTGCCAGCAGCTTAGGCGGGAGTGCCTACAATGAGCAGTTCTTC

v_gene: TRBV7-2
d_gene: TRBD2
j_gene: TRBJ2-5
abundance: few
CDR3aa: CASSYGRAGLETQYF
CDR3nt: TGTGCCAGCAGCTATGGGAGGGCTGGACTGGAGACCCAGTACTTC

v_gene: TRBV27
d_gene: TRBD2
j_gene: TRBJ2-7
abundance: -
CDR3aa: CASSLSGPPAGATYEQYF
CDR3nt: TGTGCCAGCAGTTTATCGGGACCCCCAGCGGGAGCCACCTACGAGCAGTACTTC

v_gene: TRBV7-7
d_gene: -
j_gene: TRBJ2-5
abundance: few
CDR3aa: CASSLDSQETQYF
CDR3nt: TGTGCTAGCAGCTTAGACAGCCAAGAGACCCAGTACTTC

v_gene: TRBV29-1
d_gene: TRBD2
j_gene: TRBJ2-1
abundance: -
CDR3aa: CSDWRGSTDEQFF
CDR3nt: TGCAGCGATTGGCGCGGGAGTACTGATGAGCAGTTCTTC

v_gene: TRBV27
d_gene: -
j_gene: TRBJ2-1
abundance: few
CDR3aa: CASSFGDTRYNEQFF
CDR3nt: TGTGCCAGCAGTTTTGGTGACACCCGATACAATGAGCAGTTCTTC

v_gene: TRBV15
d_gene: -
j_gene: TRBJ1-4
abundance: -
CDR3aa: CATSRGQLGNEKLFF
CDR3nt: TGTGCCACCAGCAGAGGACAGCTCGGTAATGAAAAACTGTTTTTT

v_gene: TRBV6-5
d_gene: -
j_gene: TRBJ2-1
abundance: -
CDR3aa: CASSYSSGRGNNEQFF
CDR3nt: TGTGCCAGCAGTTACTCGAGCGGTAGGGGGAACAATGAGCAGTTCTTC

v_gene: TRBV28
d_gene: TRBD2
j_gene: TRBJ2-7
abundance: -
CDR3aa: CASSSSAGGVYEQYF
CDR3nt: TGTGCCAGCAGTTCCTCAGCGGGAGGGGTCTACGAGCAGTACTTC

v_gene: TRBV27
d_gene: -
j_gene: TRBJ1-1
abundance: few
CDR3aa: CASSFQRGAEAFF
CDR3nt: TGTGCCAGCAGTTTCCAGCGAGGGGCTGAAGCTTTCTTT

v_gene: TRBV7-3
d_gene: TRBD2
j_gene: TRBJ2-1
abundance: few
CDR3aa: CASSLTGSGGYNEQFF
CDR3nt: TGTGCCAGCAGCTTAACAGGTAGCGGGGGATACAATGAGCAGTTCTTC

v_gene: TRBV27
d_gene: TRBD1
j_gene: TRBJ1-2
abundance: few
CDR3aa: CASSLARGSYGYTF
CDR3nt: TGTGCCAGCAGTTTAGCCAGGGGGAGTTATGGCTACACCTTC

v_gene: TRBV7-2
d_gene: TRBD2
j_gene: TRBJ2-7
abundance: few
CDR3aa: CASSLVRLAGGNGYEQYF
CDR3nt: TGTGCCAGCAGCTTAGTAAGACTAGCGGGAGGAAACGGGTACGAGCAGTACTTC

v_gene: TRBV27
d_gene: -
j_gene: TRBJ2-2
abundance: few
CDR3aa: CASSFSSVSNTGELFF
CDR3nt: TGTGCCAGCAGTTTCTCAAGCGTATCGAACACCGGGGAGCTGTTTTTT

v_gene: TRBV5-1
d_gene: -
j_gene: TRBJ2-7
abundance: few
CDR3aa: CASSLDLELEQYF
CDR3nt: TGCGCCAGCAGCTTGGACCTAGAGCTCGAGCAGTACTTC

v_gene: TRBV19
d_gene: -
j_gene: TRBJ2-4
abundance: few
CDR3aa: CASSTRKRRAKNIQYF
CDR3nt: TGTGCCAGTAGTACACGCAAAAGGCGGGCCAAAAACATTCAGTACTTC

v_gene: TRBV7-9
d_gene: -
j_gene: TRBJ1-4
abundance: few
CDR3aa: CASTDATNEKLFF
CDR3nt: TGTGCCAGCACGGATGCAACTAATGAAAAACTGTTTTTT

v_gene: TRBV7-8
d_gene: TRBD1
j_gene: TRBJ2-5
abundance: -
CDR3aa: CASSHTGVGETQYF
CDR3nt: TGTGCCAGCAGCCATACAGGGGTTGGGGAGACCCAGTACTTC

v_gene: TRBV4-2
d_gene: TRBD1
j_gene: TRBJ1-2
abundance: -
CDR3aa: CASSQNQGAAFGYTF
CDR3nt: TGTGCCAGCAGCCAAAACCAGGGGGCCGCCTTCGGCTACACCTTC

v_gene: TRBV25-1
d_gene: TRBD1
j_gene: TRBJ1-4
abundance: few
CDR3aa: CASSEWPATGGEKLFF
CDR3nt: TGTGCCAGCAGTGAATGGCCCGCGACAGGGGGTGAAAAACTGTTTTTT

v_gene: TRBV10-3
d_gene: TRBD2
j_gene: TRBJ2-1
abundance: -
CDR3aa: CAISPIAGGYNEQFF
CDR3nt: TGTGCCATCAGTCCAATAGCGGGGGGGTACAATGAGCAGTTCTTC

v_gene: TRBV11-2
d_gene: TRBD1
j_gene: TRBJ1-5
abundance: -
CDR3aa: CASSLGSPGQGFQPQHF
CDR3nt: TGTGCCAGCAGCTTAGGAAGTCCCGGACAGGGGTTCCAGCCCCAGCATTTT

v_gene: TRBV5-1
d_gene: -
j_gene: TRBJ2-7
abundance: -
CDR3aa: CASSGDRIPYEQYF
CDR3nt: TGCGCCAGCAGCGGAGACAGGATACCCTACGAGCAGTACTTC

v_gene: TRBV25-1
d_gene: -
j_gene: TRBJ2-1
abundance: few
CDR3aa: CASSEFGLNGEQFF
CDR3nt: TGTGCCAGCAGTGAATTCGGGCTCAACGGAGAGCAGTTCTTC

v_gene: TRBV6-5
d_gene: TRBD2
j_gene: TRBJ2-7
abundance: few
CDR3aa: CASSSPGLAGREQYF
CDR3nt: TGTGCCAGCAGTTCACCGGGACTAGCGGGTCGAGAGCAGTACTTC

v_gene: TRBV7-2
d_gene: -
j_gene: TRBJ2-2
abundance: few
CDR3aa: CASSFKPGTRPTGELFF
CDR3nt: TGTGCCAGCAGCTTCAAGCCCGGGACTCGTCCCACCGGGGAGCTGTTTTTT

v_gene: TRBV19
d_gene: -
j_gene: TRBJ2-1
abundance: -
CDR3aa: CASSITGTRISEQFF
CDR3nt: TGTGCCAGTAGTATAACTGGTACTAGAATATCTGAGCAGTTCTTC

v_gene: TRBV7-2
d_gene: -
j_gene: TRBJ2-3
abundance: -
CDR3aa: CASSSWRGTDTQYF
CDR3nt: TGTGCCAGCAGCTCATGGCGTGGGACAGATACGCAGTATTTT

v_gene: TRBV5-4
d_gene: TRBD2
j_gene: TRBJ2-5
abundance: -
CDR3aa: CASSRRREGPLETQYF
CDR3nt: TGTGCCAGCAGCCGAAGGCGGGAGGGCCCTCTGGAGACCCAGTACTTC

v_gene: TRBV2
d_gene: -
j_gene: TRBJ2-5
abundance: few
CDR3aa: CASSESWLETQYF
CDR3nt: TGTGCCAGCAGTGAATCTTGGTTAGAGACCCAGTACTTC

v_gene: TRBV27
d_gene: TRBD2
j_gene: TRBJ2-7
abundance: few
CDR3aa: CASSLVPAGDTEQYF
CDR3nt: TGTGCCAGCAGTCTAGTACCAGCGGGAGACACTGAGCAGTACTTC

v_gene: TRBV5-4
d_gene: -
j_gene: TRBJ1-1
abundance: once
CDR3aa: CASSHQGYGTEAFF
CDR3nt: TGTGCCAGCAGCCACCAGGGGTATGGCACTGAAGCTTTCTTT